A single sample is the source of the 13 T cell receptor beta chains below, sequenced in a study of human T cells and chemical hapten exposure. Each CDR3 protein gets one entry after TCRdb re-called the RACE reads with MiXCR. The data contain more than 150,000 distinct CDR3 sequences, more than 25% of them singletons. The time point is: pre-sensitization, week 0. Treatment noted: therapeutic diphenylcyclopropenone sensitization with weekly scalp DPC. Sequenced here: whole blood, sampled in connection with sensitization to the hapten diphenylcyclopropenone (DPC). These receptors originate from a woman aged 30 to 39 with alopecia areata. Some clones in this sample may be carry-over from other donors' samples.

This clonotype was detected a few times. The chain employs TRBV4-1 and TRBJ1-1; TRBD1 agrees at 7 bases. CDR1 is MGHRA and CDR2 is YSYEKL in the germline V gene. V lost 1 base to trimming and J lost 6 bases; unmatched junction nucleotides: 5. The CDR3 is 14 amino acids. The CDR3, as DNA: TGCGCCAGCAGCCAAGGACAGGGATCCCCTGAAGCTTTCTTT. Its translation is CASSQGQGSPEAFF.

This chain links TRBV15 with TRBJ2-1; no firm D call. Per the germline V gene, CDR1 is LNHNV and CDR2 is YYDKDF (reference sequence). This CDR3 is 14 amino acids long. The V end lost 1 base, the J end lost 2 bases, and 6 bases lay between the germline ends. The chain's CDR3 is CATSRGGTYNEQFF. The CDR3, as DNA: TGTGCCACCAGCAGAGGAGGAACCTACAATGAGCAGTTCTTC.

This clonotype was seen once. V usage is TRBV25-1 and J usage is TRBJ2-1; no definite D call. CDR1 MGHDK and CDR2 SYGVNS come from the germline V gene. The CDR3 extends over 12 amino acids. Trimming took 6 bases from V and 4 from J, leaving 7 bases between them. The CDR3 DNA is TGTGCCAGCAGCCGAGAGTACAATGAGCAGTTCTTC. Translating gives CASSREYNEQFF. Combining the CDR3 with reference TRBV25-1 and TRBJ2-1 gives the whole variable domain EADIYQTPRYLVIGTGKKITLECSQTMGHDKMYWYQQDPGMELHLIHYSYGVNSTEKGDLSSESTVSRIRTEHFPLTLESARPSHTSQYLCASSREYNEQFFGPGTRLTVL.

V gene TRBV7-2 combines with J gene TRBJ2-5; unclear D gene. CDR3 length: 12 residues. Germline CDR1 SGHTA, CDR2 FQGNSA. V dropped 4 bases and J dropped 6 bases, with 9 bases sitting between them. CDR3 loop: CASSSQKQTQYF. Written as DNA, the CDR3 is TGTGCCAGCAGCTCCCAAAAACAGACCCAGTACTTC. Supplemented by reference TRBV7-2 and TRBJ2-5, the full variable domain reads GAGVSQSPSNKVTEKGKDVELRCDPISGHTALYWYRQSLGQGLEFLIYFQGNSAPDKSGLPSDRFSAERTGGSVSTLTIQRTQQEDSAVYLCASSSQKQTQYFGPGTRLLVL.

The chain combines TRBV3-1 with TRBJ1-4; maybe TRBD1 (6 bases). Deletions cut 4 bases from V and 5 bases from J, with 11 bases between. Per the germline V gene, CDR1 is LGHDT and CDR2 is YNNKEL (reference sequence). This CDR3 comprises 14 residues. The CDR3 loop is CASSPGTQNEKLFF. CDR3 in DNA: TGTGCCAGCAGCCCCGGGACACAAAATGAAAAACTGTTTTTT.

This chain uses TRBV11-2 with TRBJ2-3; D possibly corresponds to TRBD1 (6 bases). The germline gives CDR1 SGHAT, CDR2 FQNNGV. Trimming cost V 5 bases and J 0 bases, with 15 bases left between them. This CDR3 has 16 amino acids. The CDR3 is CASSPRPGESTDTQYF. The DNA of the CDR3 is TGTGCCAGCAGCCCACGGCCAGGGGAAAGCACAGATACGCAGTATTTT.

CDR3: CASSLEPGANYGYTF. The CDR3 DNA reads TGTGCCAGCAGCTTAGAGCCAGGAGCGAACTATGGCTACACCTTC. J is TRBJ1-2 and V is TRBV11-2; D gene unclear. This CDR3 is 15 amino acids long. The V gene lost 0 bases and the J gene lost 2 bases, with 10 bases spanning the gap. Germline lookup yields CDR1 SGHAT and CDR2 FQNNGV.

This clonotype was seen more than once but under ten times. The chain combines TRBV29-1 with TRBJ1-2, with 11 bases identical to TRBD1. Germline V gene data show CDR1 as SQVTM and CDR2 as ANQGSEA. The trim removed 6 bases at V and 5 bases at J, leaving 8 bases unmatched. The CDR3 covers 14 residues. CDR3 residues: CSVGGQGVLYGYTF. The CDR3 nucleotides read TGCAGCGTGGGGGGACAGGGGGTACTTTATGGCTACACCTTC.

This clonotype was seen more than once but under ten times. The CDR3 spells CASSLRASGGAWNEQFF. The CDR3 region has the DNA TGTGCCAGCAGCTTAAGGGCTAGCGGGGGGGCATGGAATGAGCAGTTCTTC. V and J are TRBV7-2 and TRBJ2-1; 12 bases line up with TRBD2. The V segment lost 2 bases and the J segment 7 bases; nucleotides outside the gene matches: 9. The CDR3 loop spans 17 amino acids. Looked up from germline, CDR1 is SGHTA and CDR2 is FQGNSA.

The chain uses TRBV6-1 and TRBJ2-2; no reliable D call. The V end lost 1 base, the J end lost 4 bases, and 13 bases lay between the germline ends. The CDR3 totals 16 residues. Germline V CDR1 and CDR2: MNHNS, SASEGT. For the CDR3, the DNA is TGTGCCAGCAGTGAAGGTTCAGGTGGGCGCACCGGGGAGCTGTTTTTT. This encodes CASSEGSGGRTGELFF.

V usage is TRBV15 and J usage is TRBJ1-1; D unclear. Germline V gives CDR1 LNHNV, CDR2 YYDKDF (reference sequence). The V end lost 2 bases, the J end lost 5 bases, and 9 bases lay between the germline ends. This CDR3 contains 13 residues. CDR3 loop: CATSRNWGTEAFF. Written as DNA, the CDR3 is TGTGCCACCAGCAGAAATTGGGGTACTGAAGCTTTCTTT.

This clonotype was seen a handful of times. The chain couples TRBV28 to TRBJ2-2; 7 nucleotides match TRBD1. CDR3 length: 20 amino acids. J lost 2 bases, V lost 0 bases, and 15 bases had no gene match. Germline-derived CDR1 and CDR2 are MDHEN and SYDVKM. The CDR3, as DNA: TGTGCCAGCAGTTTATGGGCTCGGGGACCCGGGACAGACAACACCGGGGAGCTGTTTTTT. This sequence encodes CASSLWARGPGTDNTGELFF.

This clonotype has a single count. The DNA for the CDR3 is TGTGCCAGCACGCCGAACCAGGGGTTACCCCTCCACTTT. It is translated as CASTPNQGLPLHF. This chain links TRBV7-9 with TRBJ1-6, with D maybe TRBD1 (6 bases). CDR3 size: 13 residues. Trimming cost V 7 bases and J 12 bases, with 16 bases left between them. Germline V gene lookup returns CDR1 SEHNR and CDR2 FQNEAQ (reference sequence).